This TCR beta chain was sequenced in a study of blood T cell repertoires in COVID-19. Study information: Material from acute and convalescent COVID-19 was sourced from the United States, Italy and Spain. PBMCs, B-cell-depleted T cells, or T cells were the source of the cDNA or gDNA that made up the material.

Using immunoSEQ multiplex PCR, the repertoire was profiled, and TCRdb retains in-frame clones only, with some absent. Here the sample spans about 170,000 clones, 82% being singletons. V was shortened by 5 bases and J by 11 bases, with 10 bases between the two germline ends. The CDR3 totals 11 residues. Germline CDR1 is LNHNV and CDR2 is YYDKDF (reference sequence). The rearrangement links TRBV15 to TRBJ1-5; a possible D gene is TRBD1 (5 bases). The TCR originated in a woman aged 80 or older with active or convalescent COVID-19. The sample consisted of peripheral blood. This CDR3 is CATSWGGSQHF. CDR3 DNA sequence: TGTGCCACCAGCTGGGGGGGATCCCAGCATTTT.